A selection of T cell receptor beta chains follows, all from one sample in a study of T cell responses to AZD1222 COVID-19 vaccine. Clones were read by immunoSEQ multiplex PCR, and TCRdb kept only the in-frame ones, dropping some. The sample contains about 130,000 clones, about 89% of which appear only once. Source: peripheral blood, taken on day 0 of AZD1222 vaccination. These receptors were obtained from an adult in good health. Both conserved end residues are part of each CDR3. The D gene is left open where the match is weak. The size field is filled for only some rows; it gives once, few, many or a size class.

J | size | V | length | D | DNA | CDR3
TRBJ1-1 | - | TRBV11-2 | 13 | - | TGTGCCAGCAGCCAACATATGAACACTGAAGCTTTCTTT | CASSQHMNTEAFF
TRBJ1-4 | - | TRBV14 | 13 | - | TGTGCCAGCAGCCAAGACTTGGATGAAAAACTGTTTTTT | CASSQDLDEKLFF
TRBJ2-3 | - | TRBV6-1 | 13 | - | TGTGCCAGCAGTGAAAACAGGGCGGATACGCAGTATTTT | CASSENRADTQYF
TRBJ2-7 | once | TRBV6-2/TRBV6-3 | 14 | TRBD2 | TGTGCCAGCAGCCGGACTAGCGGGGGGTACGAGCAGTACTTC | CASSRTSGGYEQYF
TRBJ1-2 | - | TRBV6-1 | 13 | - | TGTGCCAGCAGTGAACTCCGGGTATATGGCTACACCTTC | CASSELRVYGYTF
TRBJ2-3 | - | TRBV20-1 | 10 | - | TGCAGTCCATATACAGATACGCAGTATTTT | CSPYTDTQYF
TRBJ2-1 | - | TRBV6-5 | 13 | TRBD2 | TGTGCCAGCAGGCGGGGGGGAAACAATGAGCAGTTCTTC | CASRRGGNNEQFF
TRBJ1-2 | - | TRBV4-1 | 15 | - | TGCGCCAGCAGCCAGTCGGCCGGATCTAACTATGGCTACACCTTC | CASSQSAGSNYGYTF
TRBJ1-4 | - | TRBV2 | 13 | - | TGTGCCAGCAGTCTCCGGGACGAGGAAAAACTGTTTTTT | CASSLRDEEKLFF
TRBJ1-3 | - | TRBV6-5 | 15 | - | TGTGCCAGCAGTACCCACAGGGCTTCCGGAAACACCATATATTTT | CASSTHRASGNTIYF
TRBJ2-3 | - | TRBV3-1/TRBV3-2 | 15 | - | TGTGCCAGCAGCCAAGCTATAGGTGACGGGGATACGCAGTATTTT | CASSQAIGDGDTQYF
TRBJ2-1 | - | TRBV6-4 | 14 | - | TGTGCCAGCAGTGCCGCCTCCGCGGTGGGTGAGCAGTTCTTC | CASSAASAVGEQFF
TRBJ2-3 | once | TRBV6-6 | 13 | - | TGTGCCAGCACCCTCCAGGGGTCAGATACGCAGTATTTT | CASTLQGSDTQYF